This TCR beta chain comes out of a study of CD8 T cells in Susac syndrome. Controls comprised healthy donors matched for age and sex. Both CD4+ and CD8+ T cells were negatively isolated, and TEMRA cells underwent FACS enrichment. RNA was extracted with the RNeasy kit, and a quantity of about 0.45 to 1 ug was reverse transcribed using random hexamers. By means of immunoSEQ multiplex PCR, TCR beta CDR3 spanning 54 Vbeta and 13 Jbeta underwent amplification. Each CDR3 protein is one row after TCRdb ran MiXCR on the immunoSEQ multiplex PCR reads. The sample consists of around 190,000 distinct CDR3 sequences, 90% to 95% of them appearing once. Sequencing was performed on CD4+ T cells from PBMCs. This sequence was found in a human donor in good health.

CDR3: CASSSWDRGSSEQYF. The CDR3 DNA sequence: TGTGCCAGCAGCTCCTGGGACAGGGGTTCTAGTGAGCAGTACTTC. V is TRBV5-4 and J is TRBJ2-7; 10 nucleotides line up with TRBD1. Germline assignment: CDR1 SGHNT and CDR2 YYREEE (reference sequence). The V segment lost 3 bases and the J segment 7 bases; nucleotides outside the gene matches: 10. CDR3 length equals 15 residues. The whole variable domain, filled in from reference TRBV5-4 and TRBJ2-7, reads ETGVTQSPTHLIKTRGQQVTLRCSSQSGHNTVSWYQQALGQGPQFIFQYYREEENGRGNFPPRFSGLQFPNYSSELNVNALELDDSALYLCASSSWDRGSSEQYFGPGTRLTVT.